Listed below are T cell receptor beta chains from one sample, sequenced in a study of hypomethylating agent response in myelodysplastic syndrome. Sequenced by immunoSEQ multiplex PCR; TCRdb stores in-frame clones only, minus some. The repertoire includes several thousand clones, 75% to 90% of them detected once, and 15% sits in the top ten. The sample in question was bone marrow, obtained before or after starting hypomethylating agent treatment for myelodysplastic syndrome (not recorded which). The source is a human donor with myelodysplastic syndrome. Both conserved end residues are part of each CDR3. D genes are given only for firm matches. Only part of the rows carry a size: once, few, many, or a class if the clone is expanded.

>NA|16|TRBJ2-3|TRBV2|NA
CASSVSRDRSTDTQYF
TGTGCCAGCAGTGTTTCCCGCGACAGGAGTACAGATACGCAGTATTTT
>NA|13|TRBJ1-1|TRBV9|NA
CASSVLQGSEAFF
TGTGCCAGCAGCGTCCTACAGGGCTCCGAAGCTTTCTTT
>NA|16|TRBJ1-3|TRBV28|NA
CASSFIVPNSGNTIYF
TGTGCCAGCAGTTTCATTGTCCCCAACTCTGGAAACACCATATATTTT
>TRBD2|15|TRBJ2-2|TRBV4-1|NA
CASSSSGSLTGELFF
TGCGCCAGCAGCTCAAGCGGGAGCCTTACCGGGGAGCTGTTTTTT
>NA|17|TRBJ2-7|TRBV4-1|NA
CASSQDHGVLNSYEQYF
TGCGCCAGCAGCCAAGATCATGGGGTCCTGAATTCCTACGAGCAGTACTTC
>NA|12|TRBJ1-1|TRBV10-3|NA
CAISDMAGEAFF
TGTGCCATCAGTGATATGGCAGGGGAAGCTTTCTTT
>NA|12|TRBJ1-2|TRBV25-1|NA
CASGDGGSGYTF
TGTGCCAGCGGGGATGGTGGCAGCGGCTACACCTTC
>NA|14|TRBJ1-4|TRBV5-4|NA
CASSLEVGNEKLFF
TGTGCCAGCAGCTTGGAGGTGGGAAATGAAAAACTGTTTTTT
>NA|16|TRBJ2-2|TRBV4-2|NA
CASSQEPLEGGGELFF
TGTGCCAGCAGCCAAGAGCCGTTGGAGGGTGGCGGGGAGCTGTTTTTT
>TRBD1|18|TRBJ2-2|TRBV28|NA
CASSPPGTGLVGTGELFF
TGTGCCAGCAGTCCACCCGGGACAGGGCTCGTAGGGACCGGGGAGCTGTTTTTT
>NA|13|TRBJ2-7|TRBV6-1|NA
CASNHRARYEQYF
TGTGCCAGCAACCACAGGGCGAGATACGAGCAGTACTTC
>NA|15|TRBJ2-3|TRBV9|NA
CASSVGLGGTDTQYF
TGTGCCAGCAGCGTAGGGTTGGGGGGCACAGATACGCAGTATTTT
>TRBD1|13|TRBJ2-5|TRBV5-6|NA
CASSLDRVETQYF
TGTGCCAGCAGCCTGGACAGGGTCGAGACCCAGTACTTC
>NA|14|TRBJ1-5|TRBV30|NA
CAWSVSGYNQPQHF
TGTGCCTGGAGTGTGTCGGGATACAATCAGCCCCAGCATTTT
>NA|10|TRBJ2-3|TRBV20-1|NA
CSASPHTQYF
TGCAGTGCTAGCCCCCATACGCAGTATTTT
>NA|15|TRBJ2-3|TRBV2|NA
CASSAGTASTDTQYF
TGTGCCAGCAGCGCGGGGACCGCTAGCACAGATACGCAGTATTTT
>TRBD2|17|TRBJ2-2|TRBV4-2|NA
CASSSSVLAGRSGELFF
TGTGCCAGCAGTTCAAGCGTACTAGCGGGGCGGAGCGGGGAGCTGTTTTTT
>TRBD1|16|TRBJ2-2|TRBV5-1|NA
CASSPTGQAYTGELFF
TGCGCCAGCAGCCCAACGGGACAGGCCTACACCGGGGAGCTGTTTTTT
>TRBD1|15|TRBJ1-4|TRBV4-2|NA
CASSQESGTVEKLFF
TGTGCCAGCAGCCAAGAATCTGGGACAGTAGAAAAACTGTTTTTT
>TRBD1|14|TRBJ1-5|TRBV6-5|NA
CASSNSRGDQPQHF
TGTGCCAGCAGTAACAGCAGGGGGGATCAGCCCCAGCATTTT
>TRBD2|18|TRBJ2-5|TRBV5-1|once
CASSLFPLAGGPGETQYF
TGCGCCAGCAGCTTGTTTCCCCTAGCGGGGGGGCCGGGGGAGACCCAGTACTTC
>TRBD1|15|TRBJ2-2|TRBV4-1|NA
CASSPGTGRAGELFF
TGCGCCAGCAGCCCCGGGACAGGGAGGGCCGGGGAGCTGTTTTTT
>NA|16|TRBJ1-1|TRBV11-2|NA
CASSLGYRGQYTEAFF
TGTGCCAGCAGCTTAGGTTATCGGGGGCAATACACTGAAGCTTTCTTT
>TRBD2|16|TRBJ2-3|TRBV5-4|once
CASSLRTSVYTDTQYF
TGTGCCAGCAGCTTGAGGACTAGCGTATACACAGATACGCAGTATTTT
>TRBD1|16|TRBJ1-4|TRBV4-1|NA
CASSQVGQVPNEKLFF
TGCGCCAGCAGCCAAGTGGGACAGGTTCCTAATGAAAAACTGTTTTTT